Listed here are 5 T cell receptor beta chains from one sample, sequenced in a study of tumor-infiltrating lymphocytes in primary liver carcinoma. Bulk tissue was left unsorted, and RNA and DNA were co-extracted from about 20-30 mg of it. From about 530 ng total RNA, TCR beta cDNA was generated with a primer in the constant region. Modified slightly, ARM-PCR produced TCR beta libraries over three nested multiplex PCR rounds. TRBV1-TRBV30 forward primers paired with a C-beta reverse primer were used in the first two PCR rounds, which ran roughly 10 cycles each. From the multiplex PCR reads, TCRdb called clonotypes with MiXCR, one entry per CDR3 protein. This table holds about 25,000 distinct CDR3 sequences, about 74% found once. Sequencing was done on a sample of liver tumor tissue from sampling region 5. Specified subset: tumor region T5, tumor centre. These receptors were taken from a woman in her twenties or thirties with primary liver carcinoma and hepatitis B virus infection.

CDR3 protein: CASNSGRSATNEKLFF. The CDR3, as DNA: TGTGCCAGCAACTCAGGCAGGTCTGCAACTAATGAAAAACTGTTTTTT. The chain couples TRBV7-9 to TRBJ1-4; D not resolved. Germline loops: CDR1 SEHNR, CDR2 FQNEAQ (reference sequence). CDR3 length: 16 residues. Trimming cost V 7 bases and J 0 bases, with 15 bases left between them.

With respect to this clonotype: The junction does not match germline at one end; this may be a read error. The chain is built from TRBV7-8 and TRBJ2-7; a possible D gene is TRBD2 (6 bases). CDR1 is SGHVS and CDR2 is FQNEAQ in the germline V gene. CDR3 size: 14 residues. The CDR3 DNA sequence: TGTGCCAGCGGCCCGACTAGGAGCTCCTACGAGCAGTGCTTC. Translating gives CASGPTRSSYEQCF.

To note about this clonotype: An end of the junction does not agree with germline; a read error may underlie this. The CDR3 region is CASSLGLAGIKKQYF. CDR3 DNA: TGTGCCAGCAGTTTGGGACTAGCGGGAATCAAGAAGCAGTATTTC. The chain has TRBV12-3 or TRBV12-4 and TRBJ2-7, with TRBD2 matching 13 bases. This CDR3 contains 15 residues.

As for this clonotype: One junction end does not reproduce the germline sequence, and a read error may be involved. The chain is built from TRBV6-6 and TRBJ2-5, with TRBD2 matching 7 bases. The CDR3 runs 19 residues. Germline V gives CDR1 MNHNY, CDR2 SVGAGI (reference sequence). CDR3 in amino acids: CACSYFRPGTNGKWETQYF. The CDR3 DNA reads as TGTGCCTGCAGTTACTTTCGTCCCGGGACTAACGGGAAATGGGAGACTCAGTACTTC.

V is TRBV19 and J is TRBJ2-3, with D possibly being TRBD2 (6 bases). CDR1 and CDR2 (germline): LNHDA, SQIVND (reference sequence). V dropped 6 bases and J dropped 7 bases, with 20 bases sitting between them. The CDR3 runs to 15 residues. The CDR3 protein is CASRPLGGKRHTQYF. CDR3 in DNA: TGTGCCAGTAGGCCTCTTGGCGGGAAGAGACATACGCAGTATTTT.